This TCR beta chain was recorded in a study of CD8 T cells in ankylosing spondylitis. Study outcomes and limitations: Reported data indicate significant enrichment of disease-linked clones within matched ankylosing spondylitis synovial fluid.

Germline V gives CDR1 DFQATT, CDR2 SNEGSKA (reference sequence). V lost 3 bases and J lost 8, with 20 bases in between. The CDR3 is 15 amino acids. Quantitative 5'-RACE was performed with molecular barcodes, and it yielded the TCR beta libraries. TCRdb independently ran MiXCR on the 5' RACE reads; one entry per CDR3 protein. The table has some 350,000 distinct CDR3 sequences, roughly 14% seen once. On this clonotype: Antigen: not known.

V usage is TRBV20-1 and J usage is TRBJ2-1, with D possibly being TRBD2 (6 bases). Specimen: blood, either unsorted or a sorted T cell fraction (not recorded which). The source of this sequence is a male donor with ankylosing spondylitis or in good health (not recorded which). This CDR3 reads CSASPLAGKGDEQFF. Written as DNA, the CDR3 is TGCAGTGCTAGTCCCCTGGCGGGAAAGGGCGATGAGCAGTTCTTC.